The present T cell receptor beta chain was sequenced within a study of T cell repertoires in cytomegalovirus infection. The overall study: Public TCR beta signatures marked donors with CMV infection and the matching HLA. General study points: CMV carriers having the relevant HLA were flagged by cumulative public TCR beta family frequency. In two of eight donors, the top clonotype was HLA-C-restricted CMV-specific.

TCRdb reprocessed the reads via MiXCR and lists one record per CDR3 protein. The sample carries approximately 180,000 distinct CDR3 sequences, approximately 19% recorded once. As to this clonotype: Its antigen is not known.

The length of the CDR3 is 18 residues. Trimming at V came to 0 bases and at J to 6 bases, leaving 9 bases not matched to a gene. This clonotype was obtained from a human donor in good health (CMV status not recorded). Some clones in this sample may be carry-over from other donors' samples. The chain is built from TRBV23-1 and TRBJ2-3; TRBD2 aligns across 13 bases. TRBV23-1 is filed as an ORF, its function uncertain. Specimen: PBMCs. The CDR3 nucleotides are TGCGCCAGCAGTCAATCCCCCACCGGGACTAGCGGGGTTGATACGCAGTATTTT. This gives the protein CASSQSPTGTSGVDTQYF.